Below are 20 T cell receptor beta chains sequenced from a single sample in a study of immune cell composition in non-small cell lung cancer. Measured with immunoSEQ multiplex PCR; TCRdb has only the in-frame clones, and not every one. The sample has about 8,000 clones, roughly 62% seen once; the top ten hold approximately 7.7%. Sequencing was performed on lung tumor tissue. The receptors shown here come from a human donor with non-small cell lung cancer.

The CDR3 DNA reads TGTGCCAGCAGTTCCCGGGGACAGGCCGCCGGGAATGAGCAGTTCTTC. It specifies CASSSRGQAAGNEQFF. The rearrangement links TRBV6-5 to TRBJ2-1, with 8 nucleotides matching TRBD1. This CDR3 has 16 residues. CDR1 MNHEY and CDR2 SVGAGI come from the germline V gene. V was clipped by 4 bases and J by 7 bases; unmatched bases: 12.

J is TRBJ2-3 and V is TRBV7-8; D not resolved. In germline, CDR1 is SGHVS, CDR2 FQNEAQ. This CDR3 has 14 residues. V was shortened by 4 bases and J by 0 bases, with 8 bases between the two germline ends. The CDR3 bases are TGTGCCAGCAGCTACTACGCTAGCACAGATACGCAGTATTTT. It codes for CASSYYASTDTQYF.

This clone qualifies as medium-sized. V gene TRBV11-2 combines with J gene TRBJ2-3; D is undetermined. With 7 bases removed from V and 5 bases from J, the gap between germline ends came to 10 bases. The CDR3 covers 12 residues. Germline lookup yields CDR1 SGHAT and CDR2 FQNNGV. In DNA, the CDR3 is TGTGCCAGCACCAACTACGAAGATACGCAGTATTTT. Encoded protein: CASTNYEDTQYF.

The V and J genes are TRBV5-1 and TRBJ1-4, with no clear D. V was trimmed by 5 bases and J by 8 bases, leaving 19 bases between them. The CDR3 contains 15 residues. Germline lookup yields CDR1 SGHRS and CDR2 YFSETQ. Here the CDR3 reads CASRPLAGIEEKLFF. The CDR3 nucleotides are TGCGCCAGCAGGCCGTTAGCGGGGATCGAAGAAAAACTGTTTTTT.

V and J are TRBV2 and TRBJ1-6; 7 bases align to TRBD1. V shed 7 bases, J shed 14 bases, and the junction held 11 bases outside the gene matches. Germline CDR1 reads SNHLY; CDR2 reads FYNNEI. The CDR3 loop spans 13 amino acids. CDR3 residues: CASTLDRRRSLHF. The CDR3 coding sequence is TGTGCCAGCACACTGGACAGGCGCCGCTCCCTCCACTTT.

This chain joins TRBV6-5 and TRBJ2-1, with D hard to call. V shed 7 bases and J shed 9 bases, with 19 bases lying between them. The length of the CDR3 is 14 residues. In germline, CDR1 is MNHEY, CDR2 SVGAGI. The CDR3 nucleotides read TGTGCCAGCACCAGACCGGCTTCCCCGGGTGAGCAGTTCTTC. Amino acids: CASTRPASPGEQFF.

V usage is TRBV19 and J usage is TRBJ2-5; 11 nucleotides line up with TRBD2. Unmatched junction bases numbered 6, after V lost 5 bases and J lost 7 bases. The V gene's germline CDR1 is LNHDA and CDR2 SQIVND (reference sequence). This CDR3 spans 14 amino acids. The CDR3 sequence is CASSVLAGVGTQYF. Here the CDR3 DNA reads TGTGCCAGTAGTGTACTAGCGGGAGTGGGGACCCAGTACTTC.

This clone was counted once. CDR3 sequence (DNA): TGTGCCACCAGCAGATTACAGGGAAACTATGGCTACACCTTC. Amino acid sequence: CATSRLQGNYGYTF. J is TRBJ1-2 and V is TRBV15; D possibly corresponds to TRBD1 (6 bases). Germline CDR1 is LNHNV and CDR2 is YYDKDF (reference sequence). V dropped 2 bases and J dropped 2 bases, with 9 bases sitting between them. This CDR3 has 14 residues.

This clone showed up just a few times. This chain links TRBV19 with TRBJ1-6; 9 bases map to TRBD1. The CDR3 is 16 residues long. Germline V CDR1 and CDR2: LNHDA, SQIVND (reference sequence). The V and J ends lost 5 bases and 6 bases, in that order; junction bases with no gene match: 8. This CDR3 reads CASSLTGTGRNSPLHF. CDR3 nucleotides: TGTGCCAGTAGTCTCACCGGGACAGGGCGTAATTCACCCCTCCACTTT.

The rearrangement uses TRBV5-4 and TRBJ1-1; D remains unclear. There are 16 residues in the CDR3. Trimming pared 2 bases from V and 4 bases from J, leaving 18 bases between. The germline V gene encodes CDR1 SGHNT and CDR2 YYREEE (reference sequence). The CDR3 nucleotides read TGTGCCAGCAGCTTACGTCTGACCGGTGGAGGCACTGAAGCTTTCTTT. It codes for CASSLRLTGGGTEAFF.

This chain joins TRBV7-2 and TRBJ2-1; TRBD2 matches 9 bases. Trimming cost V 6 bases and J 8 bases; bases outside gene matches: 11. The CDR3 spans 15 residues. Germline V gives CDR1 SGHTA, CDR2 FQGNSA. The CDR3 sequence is CASSSSGNDYDEQFF. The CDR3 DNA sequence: TGTGCCAGCAGTTCTAGCGGGAACGATTACGATGAGCAGTTCTTC.

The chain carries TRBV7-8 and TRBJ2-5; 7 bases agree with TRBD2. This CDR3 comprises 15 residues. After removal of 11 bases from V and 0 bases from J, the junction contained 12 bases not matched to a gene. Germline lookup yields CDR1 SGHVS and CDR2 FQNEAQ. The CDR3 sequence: CASSGSGGNQETQYF. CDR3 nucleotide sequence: TGTGCCTCCTCGGGGTCCGGGGGGAACCAAGAGACCCAGTACTTC.

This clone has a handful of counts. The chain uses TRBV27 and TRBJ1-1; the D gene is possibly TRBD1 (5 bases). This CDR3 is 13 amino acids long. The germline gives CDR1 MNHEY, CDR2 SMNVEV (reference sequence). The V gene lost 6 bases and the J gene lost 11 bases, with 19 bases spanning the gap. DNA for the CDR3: TGTGCCAGCAGCGCCAGGGTGGGCACCGGGGCTTTCTTT. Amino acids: CASSARVGTGAFF.

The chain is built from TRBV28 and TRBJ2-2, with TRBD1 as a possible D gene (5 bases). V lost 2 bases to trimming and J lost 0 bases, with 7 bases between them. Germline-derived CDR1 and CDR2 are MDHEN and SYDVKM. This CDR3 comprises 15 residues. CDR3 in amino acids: CASSLPGTNTGELFF. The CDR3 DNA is TGTGCCAGCAGTTTACCAGGGACGAACACCGGGGAGCTGTTTTTT.

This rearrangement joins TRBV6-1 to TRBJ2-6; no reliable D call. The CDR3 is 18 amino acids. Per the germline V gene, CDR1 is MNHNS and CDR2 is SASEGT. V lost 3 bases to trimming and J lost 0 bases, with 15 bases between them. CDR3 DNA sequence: TGTGCCAGCAGTGATCGGAAATACAGTAGCTCTGGGGCCAACGTCCTGACTTTC. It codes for CASSDRKYSSSGANVLTF.

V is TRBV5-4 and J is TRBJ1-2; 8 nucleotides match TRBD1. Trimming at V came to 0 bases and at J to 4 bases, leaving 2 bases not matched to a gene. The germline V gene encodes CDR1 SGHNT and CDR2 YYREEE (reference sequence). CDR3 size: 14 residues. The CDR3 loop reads CASSLGQGFYGYTF. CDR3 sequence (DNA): TGTGCCAGCAGCTTGGGACAGGGGTTCTATGGCTACACCTTC. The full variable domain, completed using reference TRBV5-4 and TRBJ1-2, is ETGVTQSPTHLIKTRGQQVTLRCSSQSGHNTVSWYQQALGQGPQFIFQYYREEENGRGNFPPRFSGLQFPNYSSELNVNALELDDSALYLCASSLGQGFYGYTFGSGTRLTVV.

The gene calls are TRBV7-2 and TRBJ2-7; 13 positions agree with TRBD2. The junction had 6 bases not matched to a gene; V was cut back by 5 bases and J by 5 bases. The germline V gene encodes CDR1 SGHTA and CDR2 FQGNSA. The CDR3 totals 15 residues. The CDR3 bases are TGTGCCAGCAGCCCCGGACTAGCGGGAGAGGACGAGCAGTACTTC. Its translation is CASSPGLAGEDEQYF.

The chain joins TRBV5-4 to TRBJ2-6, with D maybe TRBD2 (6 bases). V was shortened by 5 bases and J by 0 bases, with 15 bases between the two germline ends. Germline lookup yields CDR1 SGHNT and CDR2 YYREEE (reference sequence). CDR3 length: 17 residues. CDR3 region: CASSSPGLSSGANVLTF. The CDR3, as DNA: TGTGCCAGCAGTTCACCGGGACTCTCCTCTGGGGCCAACGTCCTGACTTTC.

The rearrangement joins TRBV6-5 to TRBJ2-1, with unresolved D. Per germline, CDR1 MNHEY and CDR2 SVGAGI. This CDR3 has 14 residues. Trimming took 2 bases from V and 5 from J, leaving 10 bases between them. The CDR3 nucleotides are TGTGCCAGCAGTTACATCGGCGGAAACAATGAGCAGTTCTTC. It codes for CASSYIGGNNEQFF.

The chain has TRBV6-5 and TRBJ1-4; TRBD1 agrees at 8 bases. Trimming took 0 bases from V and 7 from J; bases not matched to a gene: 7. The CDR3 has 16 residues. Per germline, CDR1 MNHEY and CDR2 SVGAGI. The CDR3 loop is CASSYSLSDRVEKLFF. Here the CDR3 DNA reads TGTGCCAGCAGTTACTCCCTTTCGGACAGGGTTGAAAAACTGTTTTTT.